This TCR beta chain was obtained from a study of T cell responses to AZD1222 COVID-19 vaccine. As for the study in general: The analysis combined second doses at about 4 or about 12 weeks. Overall study findings and caveats: Mostly white British, mostly female donors; authors suggested clonal diversity may be underestimated. Only after the peak T cell response were repertoires sampled.

Profiling relied on immunoSEQ multiplex PCR, and the TCRdb table lists in-frame clones only, not all of them. Of about 150,000 clones detected, around 89% appear once; the ten largest clones hold just over 5%. Comments on this clone: Its antigen is still unknown.

The CDR3 has 13 residues. The germline V gene has CDR1 SGHVS and CDR2 FQNEAQ. Deletions cut 0 bases from V and 5 bases from J, with 7 bases between. The clonotype comes from an adult in good health. The chain carries TRBV7-8 and TRBJ1-1, with D unclear. The sequences come from peripheral blood, collected on day 0 of AZD1222 vaccination. The DNA for the CDR3 is TGTGCCAGCAGCTTAGCGTGGGCGACTGAAGCTTTCTTT. This translates into CASSLAWATEAFF.